The TCR beta chain described here comes from a study of shared T cell receptors in the human thymus. CDR3 size: 14 residues. Germline V gives CDR1 SGHTA, CDR2 FQGNSA. Trimming pared 5 bases from V and 1 base from J, leaving 11 bases between. The data were produced by immunoSEQ multiplex PCR, yet TCRdb's version contains in-frame clones alone and is incomplete. In the table there are approximately 400,000 clones, roughly 94% of which are singletons. The source material was thymocytes. The sequence was obtained from a human donor. The chain links TRBV7-2 to TRBJ1-1; D is ambiguous. The CDR3, as DNA: TGTGCCAGCAGCACTCGACCGGAGAACACTGAAGCTTTCTTT. Protein product: CASSTRPENTEAFF.